The clone carrying this T cell receptor (beta chain) was detected only a few times. What it binds is unknown. The CDR3 extends over 13 amino acids. Trimming took off 4 bases at V and 2 bases at J, with 8 bases between the two ends. The germline V gene encodes CDR1 SGHTA and CDR2 FQGNSA. This entry belongs to a study of beta chain features in type 1 diabetes. Study details: Healthy donors and patients had similar age, gender and cell yields.

Investigators reverse transcribed all isolated RNA, so they sequenced expressed TCRB transcripts. TCRdb's copy holds only in-frame clones and misses some; the assay was immunoSEQ multiplex PCR. This table has 850,000 to 900,000 clones, 17% appearing once. Study-wide points: For patients, the naive, central memory and Treg TCRB repertoires appeared more alike than for healthy donors.

J is TRBJ1-2 and V is TRBV7-2; tentative D call: TRBD1 (5 bases). The TCR sequence derives from a woman under 30 in good health. The sequenced sample consisted of naive CD4+ T cells from blood. For the CDR3, the DNA is TGTGCCAGCAGCTGGGACTCGAACTATGGCTACACCTTC. Amino acids: CASSWDSNYGYTF.